The 6 T cell receptor beta chains presented below share a single source sample, sequenced in a study of shared clonotypes between healthy human individuals. The naive CD8 fraction comprised CD45RO-negative cells positively selected for CCR7 and excluded terminally differentiated effector memory CD45RA+ cells. TCRdb's table, derived via immunoSEQ multiplex PCR, lists solely in-frame clones and lacks some. The sample consists of millions of clones, about 92% of them appearing once. Sequenced material: naive CD8+ T cells from PBMCs. These receptors all come from a man aged 18 to 29 in good health. Some clones in this sample may be carry-over from other donors' samples.

The chain uses TRBV4-1 and TRBJ2-5; tentative D call: TRBD2 (5 bases). Trimming stripped 3 bases from V and 5 bases from J, with 13 bases between. Germline V lookup: CDR1 MGHRA, CDR2 YSYEKL. This CDR3 comprises 14 residues. The CDR3 DNA sequence: TGCGCCAGCAGCCAGTTTGAGGGCGAGGAGACCCAGTACTTC. This codes for CASSQFEGEETQYF.

On this clone: Additional DNA sequences in this sample encode the identical CDR3. The chain recombines TRBV27 with TRBJ2-1; no clear D gene. This CDR3 is built from 12 residues. Germline CDR1 and CDR2: MNHEY and SMNVEV (reference sequence). The ends were cut back, 3 bases at V and 7 bases at J, with 7 bases in the middle. CDR3 nucleotides: TGTGCCAGCAGTTTCGGAGCTAATGAGCAGTTCTTC. Translation gives CASSFGANEQFF.

The chain combines TRBV4-1 with TRBJ1-1; tentatively, D is TRBD1 (6 bases). CDR3 length: 16 residues. V was shortened by 0 bases and J by 3 bases, with 14 bases between the two germline ends. In germline, CDR1 is MGHRA, CDR2 YSYEKL. The CDR3 reads CASSQDKEGVYTEAFF. CDR3 DNA: TGCGCCAGCAGCCAAGATAAGGAGGGGGTCTACACTGAAGCTTTCTTT.

This sequence joins TRBV28 and TRBJ2-1, with D perhaps matching TRBD1 (5 bases). V lost 5 bases and J lost 0, with 14 bases in between. The CDR3 has 16 amino acids. Germline CDR1 MDHEN, CDR2 SYDVKM. CDR3 sequence: CASSTPQESSYNEQFF. The CDR3 region has the DNA TGTGCCAGCAGTACCCCACAGGAGAGCTCCTACAATGAGCAGTTCTTC.

This clone was counted a single time. The V gene is TRBV9, the J gene TRBJ2-1, with 8 nucleotides matching TRBD2. V shed 4 bases, J shed 5 bases, and the junction held 11 bases outside the gene matches. This CDR3 spans 16 amino acids. CDR1 and CDR2 (germline): SGDLS, YYNGEE. The CDR3 spells CASSPPPGLVHNEQFF. The DNA for the CDR3 is TGTGCCAGCAGCCCGCCACCGGGACTAGTCCACAATGAGCAGTTCTTC.

This chain links TRBV15 with TRBJ2-3; perhaps TRBD1 as D (5 bases). V gave up 0 bases and J gave up 5 bases, with 18 bases separating them. There are 17 residues in the CDR3. Germline V gene sequence: CDR1 LNHNV, CDR2 YYDKDF (reference sequence). The CDR3 here is CATSRDRRGRAVDTQYF. The CDR3 DNA is TGTGCCACCAGCAGAGATCGGCGTGGCAGGGCAGTAGATACGCAGTATTTT.